What follows are 24 T cell receptor beta chains derived from one specimen sequenced in a study of Ad26.COV2.S vaccination and SARS-CoV-2 variants. The assay was immunoSEQ multiplex PCR, and TCRdb's table has in-frame clones only and misses some. The table shows 400,000 to 500,000 clones, with roughly 90% occurring only once. Described treatment: roughly 20 received Ad26.COV2.S at low or high dose, single or two shots; 5 received placebo; per-sample allocation not given. Samples analyzed were those drawn on day 63 after the first vaccine or placebo injection. Sequencing used peripheral blood, obtained in a trial of Ad26.COV2.S vaccine versus placebo. These receptors all come from a person between 18 and 65 years old who received the Ad26.COV2.S COVID-19 vaccine or a placebo.

The chain links TRBV27 to TRBJ2-7, with D maybe TRBD1 (6 bases). V was cut by 6 bases and J by 6 bases, with 12 bases left in between. The CDR3 totals 12 residues. The germline CDR1 and CDR2 sequences are MNHEY and SMNVEV (reference sequence). The CDR3 DNA reads as TGTGCCAGCAGGGGGGCAGGGTCCGAGCAGTACTTC. Translation gives CASRGAGSEQYF.

V is TRBV14 and J is TRBJ2-7; D is unclear. The V gene's germline CDR1 is SGHDN and CDR2 FVKESK. Trimming took 4 bases from V and 2 from J, leaving 9 bases between them. CDR3 length equals 13 residues. The CDR3, as DNA: TGTGCCAGCAGCCCCCGACATCCCTACGAGCAGTACTTC. Amino acid sequence: CASSPRHPYEQYF.

This clone showed up just a few times. The V call is TRBV4-3, the J call TRBJ1-2; D ambiguous. The length of the CDR3 is 14 residues. V was clipped by 2 bases and J by 0 bases, with 7 bases between them. The V gene's germline CDR1 is LGHNA and CDR2 YSLEER. CDR3 in amino acids: CASSQLTANYGYTF. The CDR3 DNA follows: TGCGCCAGCAGCCAATTAACAGCTAACTATGGCTACACCTTC.

The chain uses TRBV28 and TRBJ1-1; no firm D call. The CDR3 has 15 residues. The germline gives CDR1 MDHEN, CDR2 SYDVKM. V gave up 3 bases and J gave up 0 bases, with 11 bases separating them. This CDR3 reads CASSFIGGVNTEAFF. CDR3 bases: TGTGCCAGCAGTTTTATCGGCGGAGTGAACACTGAAGCTTTCTTT.

J is TRBJ2-7 and V is TRBV6-2 or TRBV6-3, with D tentatively TRBD1 (5 bases). Germline values: CDR1 MNHEY, CDR2 SVGEGT. The CDR3 is 12 residues long. The V end lost 8 bases, the J end lost 5 bases, and 13 bases lay between the germline ends. CDR3 sequence reads: CASGQGPNEQYF. The CDR3 nucleotides read TGTGCCAGCGGCCAGGGTCCCAACGAGCAGTACTTC.

V and J are TRBV13 and TRBJ2-7; D remains ambiguous. The CDR3 runs to 13 residues. Trimming removed 0 bases at V and 5 bases at J, with 8 bases between. Germline values: CDR1 PRHDT, CDR2 FYEKMQ (reference sequence). The CDR3 region has the DNA TGTGCCAGCAGCTTAGGTGCGGTCCACGAGCAGTACTTC. It yields the protein CASSLGAVHEQYF.

The genes are TRBV3-1 (or the pseudogene TRBV3-2) and TRBJ2-7; D is uncertain. This CDR3 has 13 amino acids. The V and J ends lost 1 base and 5 bases respectively, with 9 bases between them. Germline V lookup: CDR1 LGHDT, CDR2 YNNKEL (reference sequence). CDR3 amino acids: CASSQAPGDEQYF. The CDR3 nucleotides are TGTGCCAGCAGCCAAGCTCCTGGGGACGAGCAGTACTTC.

The V call is TRBV5-6, the J call TRBJ2-7, with a weak D call TRBD1 (5 bases). V gave up 0 bases and J gave up 6 bases, with 13 bases separating them. Germline values: CDR1 SGHDT, CDR2 YYEEEE. The CDR3 length is 14 residues. The CDR3 nucleotides are TGTGCCAGCAGCTTGGCCCCCAGGGCATCCGAGCAGTACTTC. This sequence encodes CASSLAPRASEQYF.

The J gene is TRBJ2-2, the V gene TRBV28; 9 bases are a match to TRBD2. The V and J ends lost 2 bases and 7 bases, in that order; junction bases with no gene match: 2. Germline V gene lookup returns CDR1 MDHEN and CDR2 SYDVKM. The CDR3 is 14 residues long. The CDR3 loop is CASSLAGGHGELFF. DNA for the CDR3: TGTGCCAGCAGTTTAGCGGGGGGGCACGGGGAGCTGTTTTTT.

The gene calls are TRBV11-2 and TRBJ2-3, with D perhaps matching TRBD1 (6 bases). This CDR3 is built from 14 residues. The V gene lost 3 bases and the J gene lost 4 bases, with 11 bases spanning the gap. In germline, CDR1 is SGHAT, CDR2 FQNNGV. The CDR3 DNA reads TGTGCCAGCAGCTTCGGGGCAGGGGCAGATACGCAGTATTTT. Protein sequence: CASSFGAGADTQYF. Full variable domain (rest looked up from reference TRBV11-2 and TRBJ2-3): EAGVAQSPRYKIIEKRQSVAFWCNPISGHATLYWYQQILGQGPKLLIQFQNNGVVDDSQLPKDRFSAERLKGVDSTLKIQPAKLEDSAVYLCASSFGAGADTQYFGPGTRLTVL.

This chain links TRBV7-9 with TRBJ2-5; a possible D gene is TRBD2 (6 bases). Germline CDR1 SEHNR, CDR2 FQNEAQ (reference sequence). The length of the CDR3 is 14 residues. Trimming took off 3 bases at V and 5 bases at J, with 13 bases between the two ends. Written as DNA, the CDR3 is TGTGCCAGCAGCTTTGAGGGGACTGGTGAGACCCAGTACTTC. Translated: CASSFEGTGETQYF.

This clone has only one observation. The chain recombines TRBV5-5 with TRBJ2-1; D is ambiguous. V lost 7 bases and J 0 bases, leaving 17 bases between the germline ends. There are 16 residues in the CDR3. Germline V gene sequence: CDR1 SGHKS, CDR2 YYEKEE (reference sequence). CDR3 nucleotide sequence: TGTGCCAGCTCAACGGCGGTGCCGAGCTCCTACAATGAGCAGTTCTTC. Encoded protein: CASSTAVPSSYNEQFF.

This chain connects TRBV6-4 to TRBJ1-5; D is unresolved. The CDR3 spans 13 residues. Trimming removed 3 bases at V and 7 bases at J, with 10 bases between. CDR1 is MRHNA and CDR2 is SNTAGT in the germline V gene. In nucleotides, the CDR3 is TGTGCCAGCAGTGAGGAATCCGGCCAGCCCCAGCATTTT. Its translation is CASSEESGQPQHF.

This clone was seen more than once but under ten times. The chain combines TRBV5-5 with TRBJ2-7, with 9 nucleotides matching TRBD1. V shed 0 bases, J shed 4 bases, and the junction held 5 bases outside the gene matches. This CDR3 has 15 residues. Germline CDR1 is SGHKS and CDR2 is YYEKEE (reference sequence). CDR3 loop: CASSLVRQGGYEQYF. CDR3 nucleotide sequence: TGTGCCAGCAGCTTGGTCCGACAGGGGGGATACGAGCAGTACTTC.

This chain joins TRBV11-2 and TRBJ1-3; D unclear. Trimming removed 5 bases from V and 8 bases from J, with 16 bases in between. The CDR3 runs 14 residues. The V gene's germline CDR1 is SGHAT and CDR2 FQNNGV. This CDR3 reads CASSPDAGWDTIYF. The CDR3 DNA is TGTGCCAGCAGCCCCGATGCGGGGTGGGACACCATATATTTT.

This chain connects TRBV30 to TRBJ1-1; no clear D. V lost 0 bases and J lost 4, with 9 bases in between. CDR1 and CDR2 (germline): GTSNPN, SVGIG (reference sequence). This CDR3 is 13 amino acids long. As DNA, the CDR3 is TGTGCCTGGAGTGTACTTTGGGGCACTGAAGCTTTCTTT. Its protein product is CAWSVLWGTEAFF.

The rearrangement uses TRBV5-4 and TRBJ1-6; a weak D match, TRBD1 (5 bases). In germline, CDR1 is SGHNT, CDR2 YYREEE (reference sequence). The CDR3 has 18 amino acids. Trimming left V 0 bases short and J 0 bases short, with 13 bases between. This CDR3 reads CASSLVWGPGSYNSPLHF. The CDR3 region has the DNA TGTGCCAGCAGCTTGGTCTGGGGCCCCGGCTCCTATAATTCACCCCTCCACTTT. Based on the CDR3 plus reference TRBV5-4 and TRBJ1-6, the full variable domain is ETGVTQSPTHLIKTRGQQVTLRCSSQSGHNTVSWYQQALGQGPQFIFQYYREEENGRGNFPPRFSGLQFPNYSSELNVNALELDDSALYLCASSLVWGPGSYNSPLHFGNGTRLTVT.

DNA of the CDR3: TGTGCCAGCAGTTTATCGCCAGGTACTTTGAAGAACACTGAAGCTTTCTTT. It is translated as CASSLSPGTLKNTEAFF. The chain employs TRBV27 and TRBJ1-1; D unclear. The V end lost 0 bases, the J end lost 1 base, and 15 bases lay between the germline ends. CDR1 and CDR2 from the germline V gene are MNHEY and SMNVEV (reference sequence). The CDR3 spans 17 residues.

The rearrangement uses TRBV4-2 and TRBJ1-3; D may be TRBD1 (5 bases). The germline V gene has CDR1 LGHNA and CDR2 YNFKEQ. Trimming took off 4 bases at V and 0 bases at J, with 16 bases between the two ends. The CDR3 totals 17 residues. Here the CDR3 reads CASSPIGGGSSGNTIYF. As DNA, the CDR3 is TGTGCCAGCAGCCCGATCGGGGGGGGGTCCTCTGGAAACACCATATATTTT.

This clone appeared a single time. The rearrangement joins TRBV6-2 or TRBV6-3 to TRBJ1-1, with D unresolved. The V and J ends lost 5 bases and 6 bases respectively, with 10 bases between them. The length of the CDR3 is 12 residues. CDR1 MNHEY and CDR2 SVGEGT come from the germline V gene. DNA for the CDR3: TGTGCCAGCAGTCCCGACACCTCTGAAGCTTTCTTT. Its translation is CASSPDTSEAFF.

The J gene is TRBJ1-3, the V gene TRBV19; no reliable D call. V lost 7 bases, J lost 0 bases, and 13 bases lay in between. The CDR3 totals 15 residues. Germline V gene sequence: CDR1 LNHDA, CDR2 SQIVND (reference sequence). CDR3 in DNA: TGTGCCAGTACCATGTTGGTTGACTCTGGAAACACCATATATTTT. Its translation: CASTMLVDSGNTIYF.

This chain uses TRBV7-7 with TRBJ2-1; weak D call: TRBD2 (5 bases). Trimming left V 0 bases short and J 7 bases short, with 7 bases between. Per the germline V gene, CDR1 is SSHAT and CDR2 is FNYEAQ (reference sequence). The CDR3 consists of 13 residues. Written as DNA, the CDR3 is TGTGCCAGCAGCTTAGCACTAGGGAATGAGCAGTTCTTC. Amino acids: CASSLALGNEQFF.

The rearrangement joins TRBV28 to TRBJ1-1, with 8 bases aligning to TRBD1. The CDR3 runs to 13 residues. The V gene end was trimmed by 6 bases and the J gene end by 4 bases; junction bases not matched to a gene: 4. CDR1 and CDR2 from the germline V gene are MDHEN and SYDVKM. CDR3 residues: CASRITGGTEAFF. In DNA, the CDR3 is TGTGCCAGCAGGATAACAGGGGGCACTGAAGCTTTCTTT.

J is TRBJ1-6 and V is TRBV4-1, with D perhaps TRBD1 (5 bases). The V end lost 1 base, the J end lost 4 bases, and 11 bases lay between the germline ends. This CDR3 is 16 amino acids long. Germline-derived CDR1 and CDR2 are MGHRA and YSYEKL. CDR3 nucleotide sequence: TGCGCCAGCAGCCAAGGAGCGAGGGGTTATAATTCACCCCTCCACTTT. Translation gives CASSQGARGYNSPLHF.